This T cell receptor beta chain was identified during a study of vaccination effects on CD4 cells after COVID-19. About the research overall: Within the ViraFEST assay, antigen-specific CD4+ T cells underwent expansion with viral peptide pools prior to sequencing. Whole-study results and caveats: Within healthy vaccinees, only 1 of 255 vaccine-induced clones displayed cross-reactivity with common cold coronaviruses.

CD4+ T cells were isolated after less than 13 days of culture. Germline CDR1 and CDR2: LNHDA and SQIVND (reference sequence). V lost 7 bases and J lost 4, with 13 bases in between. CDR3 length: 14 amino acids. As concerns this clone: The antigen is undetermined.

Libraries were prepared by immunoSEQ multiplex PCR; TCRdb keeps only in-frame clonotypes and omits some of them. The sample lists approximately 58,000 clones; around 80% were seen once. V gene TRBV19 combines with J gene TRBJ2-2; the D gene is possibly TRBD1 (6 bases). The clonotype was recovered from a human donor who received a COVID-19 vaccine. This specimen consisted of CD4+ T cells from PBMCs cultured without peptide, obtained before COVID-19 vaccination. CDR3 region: CASNPGTSTGELFF. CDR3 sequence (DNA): TGTGCCAGTAACCCCGGGACATCCACCGGGGAGCTGTTTTTT.